This passage covers 11 T cell receptor beta chains from one sample sequenced in a study of blood T cell repertoires in COVID-19. The method was immunoSEQ multiplex PCR; TCRdb's version includes in-frame clones alone and lacks a portion of them. Of 180,000 or so clones in the sample, around 82% are singletons; the top ten hold about 2.7%. The specimen sequenced was peripheral blood. These receptors originate from a human donor with acute or convalescent COVID-19. The donor label of this sample is uncertain.

The chain uses TRBV6-5 and TRBJ2-3; 9 nucleotides agree with TRBD1. The CDR3 covers 15 residues. Trimming at V came to 6 bases and at J to 0 bases, leaving 4 bases not matched to a gene. Germline CDR1 MNHEY, CDR2 SVGAGI. CDR3 DNA: TGTGCCAGCAGATGGACAGGGGCGAGCACAGATACGCAGTATTTT. Translating gives CASRWTGASTDTQYF.

The rearrangement joins TRBV10-3 to TRBJ2-2; 9 bases are shared with TRBD2. This CDR3 contains 17 residues. The V gene end was trimmed by 0 bases and the J gene end by 3 bases; junction bases not matched to a gene: 5. CDR1 and CDR2 from the germline V gene are ENHRY and SYGVKD. The CDR3 DNA reads as TGTGCCATCAGTGAGTCGAGGGGACTAGCTTACACCGGGGAGCTGTTTTTT. As protein: CAISESRGLAYTGELFF.

The rearrangement links TRBV19 to TRBJ2-3; 10 bases map to TRBD2. Unmatched junction bases numbered 4, after V lost 6 bases and J lost 4 bases. The CDR3 extends over 14 amino acids. CDR1 and CDR2 (germline): LNHDA, SQIVND (reference sequence). CDR3 DNA sequence: TGTGCCAGTAGGGAGCGGGGGGGTCCAGATACGCAGTATTTT. Amino acids: CASRERGGPDTQYF.

The J gene is TRBJ2-1, the V gene TRBV19; 9 nucleotides align to TRBD2. There are 16 residues in the CDR3. Trimming cost V 1 base and J 11 bases; bases outside gene matches: 12. Germline V gives CDR1 LNHDA, CDR2 SQIVND (reference sequence). CDR3 sequence: CASSIAFSGGTKQQFF. The CDR3, as DNA: TGTGCCAGTAGTATAGCTTTTAGCGGGGGTACTAAACAGCAGTTCTTC.

Written as DNA, the CDR3 is TGTGCCAGCAGCTTGGCCGGACAGGGGAACACTGAAGCTTTCTTT. Its translation is CASSLAGQGNTEAFF. The chain links TRBV5-6 to TRBJ1-1; TRBD1 matches at 8 bases. The CDR3 runs to 15 residues. The junction had 2 bases not matched to a gene; V was cut back by 0 bases and J by 1 base. Germline V gene data show CDR1 as SGHDT and CDR2 as YYEEEE. The full variable domain, in which reference TRBV5-6 and TRBJ1-1 provide the parts outside the CDR3, is DAGVTQSPTHLIKTRGQQVTLRCSPKSGHDTVSWYQQALGQGPQFIFQYYEEEERQRGNFPDRFSGHQFPNYSSELNVNALLLGDSALYLCASSLAGQGNTEAFFGQGTRLTVV.

V and J are TRBV1 and TRBJ2-1; the table's D gene call, TRBD2, was not cross checked with the DNA. TRBV1 is recorded as a pseudogene. CDR3 length equals 13 residues. DNA of the CDR3: TGCACAAGTGCTAGCGGGCCAGATGATGAGCAGTTCTTC. Its protein is CTSASGPDDEQFF.

The chain has TRBV5-1 and TRBJ2-3; D perhaps matches TRBD1 (6 bases). V was trimmed by 4 bases and J by 0 bases, leaving 15 bases between them. Germline values: CDR1 SGHRS, CDR2 YFSETQ. This CDR3 comprises 16 residues. CDR3: CASSRPQGISTDTQYF. The CDR3 DNA is TGCGCCAGCAGCCGTCCCCAGGGGATCAGCACAGATACGCAGTATTTT.

The chain joins TRBV7-8 to TRBJ2-1; 9 nucleotides agree with TRBD1. The CDR3 is made up of 14 amino acids. CDR1 is SGHVS, CDR2 FQNEAQ, per germline. V was clipped by 8 bases and J by 4 bases; unmatched bases: 6. The CDR3, as DNA: TGTGCCAGCTCCGTCGACAGGGGGTACAATGAGCAGTTCTTC. It is translated as CASSVDRGYNEQFF.

This sequence joins TRBV30 and TRBJ1-5; D might be TRBD1 (5 bases). From germline, CDR1 is GTSNPN and CDR2 SVGIG (reference sequence). Deletions cut 6 bases from V and 2 bases from J, with 23 bases between. The CDR3 length is 17 residues. The CDR3 DNA follows: TGTGCCTGTCAGCGTCATGTTGGAGGGACTGGCAATCAGCCCCAGCATTTT. Translating it yields CACQRHVGGTGNQPQHF. The full variable domain, with the rest looked up from reference TRBV30 and TRBJ1-5, is SQTIHQWPATLVQPVGSPLSLECTVEGTSNPNLYWYRQAAGRGLQLLFYSVGIGQISSEVPQNLSASRPQDRQFILSSKKLLLSDSGFYLCACQRHVGGTGNQPQHFGDGTRLSIL.

V is TRBV7-8 and J is TRBJ2-7; 11 nucleotides align to TRBD2. Germline loops: CDR1 SGHVS, CDR2 FQNEAQ. CDR3 length: 16 amino acids. J was trimmed by 0 bases and V by 3 bases; bases with no gene match: 4. The CDR3, as DNA: TGTGCCAGCAGCTTCGGCGGGACTAGCGGCTCCTACGAGCAGTACTTC. It specifies CASSFGGTSGSYEQYF.

This chain uses TRBV25-1 with TRBJ2-7, with a tentative D call TRBD2 (5 bases). The V gene lost 5 bases and the J gene lost 1 base, with 18 bases spanning the gap. The CDR3 spans 16 residues. Germline V gene data show CDR1 as MGHDK and CDR2 as SYGVNS. DNA for the CDR3: TGTGCCAGCAGTCAAAGTGGACTCTTTGTGTCCTACGAGCAGTACTTC. Translating gives CASSQSGLFVSYEQYF.